Here is one TCR beta chain with its context. Its ends do not fully match the called genes, so a read error is possible. This sample also contains other DNA sequences that code for the same CDR3. The sample originates from a study of blood T cell repertoires in COVID-19. Assay: immunoSEQ multiplex PCR; the TCRdb copy retains only in-frame clones and omits some. This sample has roughly 190,000 clones; 80% to 85% occur once, and the top ten carry 3% to 3.5%. Cohort assignment relied on participant-reported clinical history. Sequences were obtained from PBMCs or T cells enriched from blood (not recorded which). This TCR derives from a woman aged 25 to 39 who had been exposed to COVID-19.

For the CDR3, the DNA is TGCAGTGTTGAAAGGGACAGGGGGGGCTACACCTTC. Translating it yields CSVERDRGGYTF. The rearrangement uses TRBV29-1 and TRBJ1-2; 11 nucleotides align to TRBD1. The V gene's germline CDR1 is SQVTM and CDR2 ANQGSEA. CDR3 size: 12 residues.